This TCR beta chain came from a study of blood T cell repertoires in COVID-19. Overall study context: Italy, Spain and the United States were the sources of the convalescent and acute COVID-19 samples.

Using immunoSEQ multiplex PCR, the repertoire was profiled, and TCRdb retains in-frame clones only, with some absent. The sample lists about 200,000 clones, approximately 86% occurring once. This study enrolled people aged roughly 18 to 89 from roughly 24 US geographic areas. Assignment of participants to cohorts was predicated upon participant-reported clinical history. Trimming removed 6 bases from V and 0 bases from J, with 20 bases in between. The germline gives CDR1 DFQATT, CDR2 SNEGSKA (reference sequence). The CDR3 contains 16 residues. The gene calls are TRBV20-1 and TRBJ1-1, with D perhaps matching TRBD1 (6 bases). Source material: PBMCs or T cells enriched from blood (not recorded which). This clonotype originated in a woman aged 40 to 50 with acute COVID-19. CDR3 loop: CSASVPQGGLNTEAFF. CDR3 in DNA: TGCAGTGCCAGTGTCCCACAGGGAGGGCTGAACACTGAAGCTTTCTTT.